This T cell receptor beta chain was obtained from a study of CD8+ T cells in alopecia areata (dated by TCRdb to between 2018 and 2020). Notes on the research overall: Treated patients were enrolled in an open-label pilot trial of oral tofacitinib, 5 to 10 mg twice daily, for moderate-to-severe alopecia areata. Patients received tofacitinib for 6 to 18 months and were then followed off drug for 6 months to check for delayed response and recurrence. The study used high-throughput TCRbeta sequencing to examine T cell clonal expansion in alopecia areata, in both the C3H/HeJ mouse model and human patients. On the human side, TCRbeta sequencing was run on scalp tissue and on sorted CD4+ and CD8+ peripheral blood T cells from healthy controls and from alopecia areata patients with either patchy or totalis/universalis disease. Biopsies were taken from tofacitinib-treated patients at baseline and at 4 and 24 weeks of treatment, and a later scalp biopsy was taken in several of the tofacitinib-treated patients. Clonality in the scalp was compared among normal scalp (n=4), patchy alopecia areata scalp (n=8), and alopecia totalis/universalis scalp (n=8). RNA was extracted with the PAXgene miRNA kit for fixed scalp, the miRNeasy kit for PBMCs, and the RNeasy kit for mouse skin. Amplification of TCRbeta CDR3 regions was done by immunoSEQ multiplex PCR using 35 Vbeta forward primers and 13 Jbeta reverse primers.

About this clone: Its antigen remains unidentified. No much larger clonotype is one base removed from it; base qualities were not supplied.

Study-wide conclusions, independent of this receptor: Compared with normal scalp, lesional scalp, particularly in alopecia totalis/universalis, had higher clonality and more expanded CD8+ clones, which suggests antigenic drive. Shared TCR sequences between patients were less evident than in mice, which may be partly attributable to HLA diversity in the patient population. Resident alphabeta T cells in normal human skin are also sequenced, complicating scalp TCR repertoire analysis, unlike mouse skin dominated by gammadelta T cells.

From alopecia areata patients, peripheral blood was collected along with lesional scalp punch biopsies. PBMCs were isolated by density centrifugation and stained for CD3, CD4 and CD8, after which CD4+ and CD8+ T cells were sorted on a FACSAria. The library was obtained by the immunoSEQ multiplex PCR assay. RNA was extracted from all samples and reverse transcribed into cDNA as template for TCR sequencing. SuperScript III was used to make first-strand cDNA, primed with a 2:1 mix of oligo-dT and random hexamers. A synthetic immune receptor repertoire was used to assess amplification bias, and residual bias was removed computationally. As for how the authors treated the data: Raw reads were preprocessed for error removal, and CDR3 was defined according to IMGT conventions as running from the conserved cysteine to phenylalanine. To get clonality, Shannon entropy was normalized by log2 of the number of productive unique TCRs and the result was subtracted from 1. Whether scalp clones were CD4 or CD8 was inferred by matching scalp TCRbeta sequences against CD4 and CD8 repertoires sorted from blood. Here the immuneACCESS table is served through TCRdb, limited to in-frame sequences with V and J called. Missing clones are a known gap in these copies; in checked studies unresolved V genes cover under half, and the rest lacks a known reason. V and J calls and clone size are copied from that table; D and trimming were computed from the DNA. The sample table contains 80,000 to 100,000 clones; only one count was recorded for 35% to 45% of them. The ten top clones hold about 1.4% of the sample.

The germline V and J ends show losses of 1 base and 5 bases respectively, and no gene match explains 2 bases of the junction. Sequences MDHEN (CDR1) and SYDVKM (CDR2) are obtained from the germline V gene. The CDR3 goes from the cysteine to the phenylalanine over 15 residues. Just the 45-base CDR3 DNA is kept, in frame starting at base 1. Sequenced: CD4+ T cells sorted from blood. The V gene is TRBV28 and the J gene is TRBJ2-3; 11 nucleotides in the junction match TRBD2. The TCR was taken from a human donor with alopecia areata. Here the CDR3 is given as CASSLLAGGQDTQYF. The nucleotides are TGTGCCAGCAGTTTATTAGCGGGAGGGCAAGATACGCAGTATTTT.